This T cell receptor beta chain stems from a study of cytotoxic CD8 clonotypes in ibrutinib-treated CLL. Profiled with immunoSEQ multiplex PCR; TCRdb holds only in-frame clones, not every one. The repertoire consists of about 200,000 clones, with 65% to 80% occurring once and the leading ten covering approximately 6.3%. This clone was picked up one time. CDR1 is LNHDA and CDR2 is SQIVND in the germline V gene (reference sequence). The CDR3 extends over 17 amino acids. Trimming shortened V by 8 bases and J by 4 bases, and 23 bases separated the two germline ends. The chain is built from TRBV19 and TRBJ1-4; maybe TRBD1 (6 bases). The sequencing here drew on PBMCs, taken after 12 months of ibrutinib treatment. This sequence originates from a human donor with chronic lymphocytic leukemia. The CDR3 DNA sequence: TGTGCCAGTCACCACTGGTCCAGGGGAGTGGATAATGAAAAACTGTTTTTT. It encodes CASHHWSRGVDNEKLFF. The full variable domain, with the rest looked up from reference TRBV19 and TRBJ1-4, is DGGITQSPKYLFRKEGQNVTLSCEQNLNHDAMYWYRQDPGQGLRLIYYSQIVNDFQKGDIAEGYSVSREKKESFPLTVTSAQKNPTAFYLCASHHWSRGVDNEKLFFGSGTQLSVL.